The rows below give T cell receptor beta chains drawn from one sample of a study of CD8+ T cells in alopecia areata. The table came from immunoSEQ multiplex PCR; TCRdb's copy has only in-frame clones and leaves some out. This sample yields over 200,000 clones, of which roughly 64% are seen a single time; roughly 4.2% belongs to the top ten. The sequenced sample was CD4+ T cells sorted from blood, obtained at week 4, from a patient treated with tofacitinib. The source is a human donor with alopecia areata. The CDR3 runs from the conserved cysteine through the conserved F or W. Each record gives: D gene, V gene, clone size, J gene, CDR3 DNA, CDR3 protein. A D gene is named only where the DNA matches it firmly. Clone sizes are given selectively: once, few, many, or a class where the clone is expanded.

d_call: NA; v_call: TRBV29-1; clone_size: NA; j_call: TRBJ1-3; cdr3_nt: TGCAGCGTTGTTGGCTCTGGAAACACCATATATTTT; cdr3_aa: CSVVGSGNTIYF
d_call: NA; v_call: TRBV5-5; clone_size: NA; j_call: TRBJ2-7; cdr3_nt: TGTGCCAGCAGCTTGGCGCGCCCGGACGAGCAGTACTTC; cdr3_aa: CASSLARPDEQYF
d_call: TRBD1; v_call: TRBV5-4; clone_size: NA; j_call: TRBJ1-1; cdr3_nt: TGTGCCAGCAGCTTGGACAGGGGCCTCGAAGCTTTCTTT; cdr3_aa: CASSLDRGLEAFF
d_call: NA; v_call: TRBV30; clone_size: NA; j_call: TRBJ2-5; cdr3_nt: TGTGCCTGGAGTTCGAGCCGCCAAGAGACCCAGTACTTC; cdr3_aa: CAWSSSRQETQYF
d_call: TRBD1; v_call: TRBV4-3; clone_size: NA; j_call: TRBJ2-5; cdr3_nt: TGCGCCAGCAGCCAAGATTCGGCAGGGGGTACCCAAGAGACCCAGTACTTC; cdr3_aa: CASSQDSAGGTQETQYF
d_call: NA; v_call: TRBV2; clone_size: NA; j_call: TRBJ1-5; cdr3_nt: TGTGCCAGCAGTGATTTCATCGGGGGAGCCCAGCCCCAGCATTTT; cdr3_aa: CASSDFIGGAQPQHF
d_call: TRBD2; v_call: TRBV5-1; clone_size: NA; j_call: TRBJ2-1; cdr3_nt: TGCGCCAGCAGCGGAGATGGGACTAGCAGGAATGAGCAGTTCTTC; cdr3_aa: CASSGDGTSRNEQFF
d_call: TRBD1; v_call: TRBV29-1; clone_size: NA; j_call: TRBJ1-1; cdr3_nt: TGCAGCGCTGAACAGGGGGCAAGAACTGAAGCTTTCTTT; cdr3_aa: CSAEQGARTEAFF
d_call: TRBD1; v_call: TRBV11-2; clone_size: NA; j_call: TRBJ2-2; cdr3_nt: TGTGCCAGCAGAGATTACAGGGGGAGAGGCACCGGGGAGCTGTTTTTT; cdr3_aa: CASRDYRGRGTGELFF
d_call: TRBD1; v_call: TRBV29-1; clone_size: few; j_call: TRBJ1-5; cdr3_nt: TGCAGCGTCCAAACCCCCGGGACAGGGACTAATCAGCCCCAGCATTTT; cdr3_aa: CSVQTPGTGTNQPQHF
d_call: NA; v_call: TRBV30; clone_size: NA; j_call: TRBJ2-1; cdr3_nt: TGTGCCTGGGGTACGGCGAATGAGCAGTTCTTC; cdr3_aa: CAWGTANEQFF
d_call: NA; v_call: TRBV30; clone_size: NA; j_call: TRBJ1-5; cdr3_nt: TGTGCCTGGGCCCTGGGGTTGAGCCAGCCCCAGCATTTT; cdr3_aa: CAWALGLSQPQHF
d_call: NA; v_call: TRBV2; clone_size: few; j_call: TRBJ2-7; cdr3_nt: TGTGCCAGCAGTTCCTCCTTGTCCTACGAGCAGTACTTC; cdr3_aa: CASSSSLSYEQYF
d_call: NA; v_call: TRBV18; clone_size: many; j_call: TRBJ2-3; cdr3_nt: TGTGCCAGCTCGCGGGAACTCCCAGATACGCAGTATTTT; cdr3_aa: CASSRELPDTQYF
d_call: TRBD2; v_call: TRBV29-1; clone_size: NA; j_call: TRBJ2-1; cdr3_nt: TGCAGCGTTGAGGCTAGCGGGGTCAATGAGCAGTTCTTC; cdr3_aa: CSVEASGVNEQFF
d_call: NA; v_call: TRBV7-2; clone_size: few; j_call: TRBJ2-6; cdr3_nt: TGTGCCAGCAGATTTGGGCCGGGGGCCAACGTCCTGACTTTC; cdr3_aa: CASRFGPGANVLTF
d_call: TRBD1; v_call: TRBV30; clone_size: once; j_call: TRBJ2-1; cdr3_nt: TGTGCCCATGCGCCAGGGGGTTACAATGAGCAGTTCTTC; cdr3_aa: CAHAPGGYNEQFF
d_call: NA; v_call: TRBV15; clone_size: few; j_call: TRBJ2-5; cdr3_nt: TGTGCCACCAGCAGAGGGGGGGGACAGCAAGAGACCCAGTACTTC; cdr3_aa: CATSRGGGQQETQYF